Presented here are 2 T cell receptor beta chains from one specimen sequenced in a study of cytomegalovirus exposure and HLA in healthy donors. PCR employed 60 Vbeta and 13 Jbeta primers. Generated by immunoSEQ multiplex PCR, the TCRdb table keeps only in-frame clones and is missing some. The table gives tens of thousands of clones; the top ten clones make up around 2.3% of it. The sequenced sample was PBMCs. Receptor source: a female donor in good health and CMV-seronegative.

J is TRBJ1-3 and V is TRBV29-1, with TRBD1 matching 8 bases. The length of the CDR3 is 13 residues. Unmatched junction bases numbered 4, after V lost 6 bases and J lost 3 bases. Germline assignment: CDR1 SQVTM and CDR2 ANQGSEA. CDR3 amino acids: CSVSQGGGNTIYF. The CDR3 DNA follows: TGCAGCGTCTCACAGGGGGGTGGAAACACCATATATTTT.

This chain connects TRBV30 to TRBJ1-1; 8 positions agree with TRBD1. This CDR3 contains 12 residues. CDR1 and CDR2 (germline): GTSNPN, SVGIG (reference sequence). V lost 3 bases, J lost 7 bases, and 4 bases stayed unmatched. The CDR3 DNA follows: TGTGCCTGGAGCCAGGGGGCTGGTGAAGCTTTCTTT. Translating it yields CAWSQGAGEAFF.